This T cell receptor beta chain was sequenced in a study of cytomegalovirus exposure and HLA in healthy donors. With 60 Vbeta and 13 Jbeta primers, the PCR was carried out. The method was immunoSEQ multiplex PCR; TCRdb's version includes in-frame clones alone and lacks a portion of them. The table lists fewer than 150,000 clones, around 75% of them singletons. The CDR3 loop spans 15 amino acids. Between the trimmed V and J ends, which lost 5 bases and 4 bases, there was a span of 19 bases. CDR1 is SQVTM and CDR2 is ANQGSEA in the germline V gene. The source material was PBMCs. The chain recombines TRBV29-1 with TRBJ2-3, with a possible D match to TRBD2 (5 bases). This TCR came from a middle-aged man in good health and CMV-seronegative. The CDR3 sequence is CSVPQGGRWADTQYF. In nucleotides, the CDR3 is TGCAGCGTTCCCCAAGGTGGGAGATGGGCAGATACGCAGTATTTT.